The clone carrying this T cell receptor beta chain showed up just a few times. Trimming took 4 bases from V and 1 from J; bases not matched to a gene: 7. The CDR3 has 16 amino acids. Germline loops: CDR1 SGHNT, CDR2 YYREEE (reference sequence). This sample was taken from a study of blood T cell repertoires in COVID-19. Using immunoSEQ multiplex PCR, the repertoire was profiled, and TCRdb retains in-frame clones only, with some absent. This sample yields around 250,000 clones, of which 86% are seen a single time; roughly 6.3% belongs to the top ten. V and J are TRBV5-4 and TRBJ2-2; 7 bases align to TRBD1. The source of this sequence is a man between 60 and 75 years old with acute or convalescent COVID-19. Source material: peripheral blood. CDR3 in amino acids: CASSGTGAENTGELFF. CDR3 nucleotide sequence: TGTGCCAGCAGCGGAACAGGGGCTGAGAACACCGGGGAGCTGTTTTTT.